This T cell receptor beta chain is from a study of cytomegalovirus exposure and HLA in healthy donors. Regarding the study as a whole: There were some public TCRs occurring in many donors, but most TCR sequences were rare.

Trimming took 8 bases from V and 2 from J; bases not matched to a gene: 3. The CDR3 spans 13 residues. In germline, CDR1 is MNHEY, CDR2 SMNVEV (reference sequence). TCRdb's copy holds only in-frame clones and misses some; the assay was immunoSEQ multiplex PCR. Of 66,000 or so clones listed, approximately 96% are singletons. On this clone itself: Its matching antigen is unknown.

This TCR was sampled from a woman between 18 and 29 years old in good health and CMV-seropositive. The chain links TRBV27 to TRBJ2-7; 10 bases fit TRBD1. Sequenced: PBMCs. The CDR3 sequence: CASRDRGPYEQYF. CDR3 coding DNA: TGTGCCAGCCGGGACAGGGGCCCCTACGAGCAGTACTTC.